Listed here is a single TCR beta chain. This clone was counted a single time. What this receptor recognizes is not known. No base-level quality is on record; no much larger clone is a single base apart. The data were taken from a study of T cells after posttransplantation cyclophosphamide (dated by TCRdb to about 2016). In the study overall: The study tracked T cell repertoire reconstitution by TRB sequencing after myeloablative bone marrow transplantation using posttransplantation cyclophosphamide as GVHD prophylaxis. Antigen receptor sequencing covered samples from some 36 PTCy-treated patients and 16 of their related bone marrow donors. Blood from every one of the 30 to 40 PTCy patients who had 1-year posttransplant specimens underwent TRB sequencing. In 3 patients, up to 3 additional blood samples taken between 2 and 5.2 years after transplant also underwent TRB sequencing, as did pretransplant blood from a handful of patients. Because TRA and TRB clonality correlated tightly in roughly nine samples, the subsequent TCR analyses were limited to TRB only. Public TRB sequences were queried against a database of over 3,600 sequences associated with responses to pathogens, tumor antigens, self-antigens and alloantigens. What the authors observed across the whole study: Across over 40 patients, TRB clonality was highly associated with recipient CMV seropositivity and CMV reactivation, and diversity in PTCy patients was similar to diversity in CNI/methotrexate controls. Donor-recipient similarity was low at 1-2 months but rose over the first year, and later blood repertoires were often dominated by donor CD8+ memory clones. The TRB repertoires of T cells infiltrating skin or the GI tract showed only limited overlap with the TRB repertoires found in blood.

CDR3 length: 16 amino acids, cysteine to phenylalanine. This entry keeps only the CDR3 DNA: 48 bases, framed from base 1. Based on the germline V gene, the CDR1 and CDR2 sequences are SGHTA and FQGNSA. V ends up 3 bases short and J 5 bases short, with an unmatched junction base count of 11. Genomic DNA was the input for TRB sequencing, which was run either with the immunoSEQ assay at survey resolution or with the hsTCRB kit. On the authors' methods: The immunoSEQ software handled initial read processing, and the LymphoSeq R package was used for repertoire analyses. For each TRB dataset, clonality was calculated as 1 minus normalized Shannon entropy, and the Gini coefficient was computed as well. To infer phenotypes in unsorted samples, TRB sequences from sorted subsets of the recipient or donor were mapped onto the unsorted samples of the same recipient. TCRdb provides this immuneACCESS table in a form limited to in-frame rearrangements. Some clones are lacking; in checked studies, under half of them reflect an unresolved V gene, and why the rest are absent is not known. From that table come the V and J calls and clone size; the DNA was used to work out D and trimming. This sample is represented by 6,500 to 8,000 clones; about three quarters of them were singletons. Under 30% of the sample goes to the ten largest clones.

Related bone marrow donors provided peripheral blood samples on the day of marrow donation. Peripheral blood and bone marrow mononuclear cells were isolated by Ficoll-Hypaque density centrifugation and were cryopreserved. CD4+ and CD8+ T cells, including naive and memory subsets, were sorted by FACS on a FACSAria II. The chain is assembled from TRBV7-2 and TRBJ2-5, and 8 junction bases match TRBD1. This clonotype was obtained from a woman in her forties or fifties in good health and a related stem cell transplant donor. Sequencing was carried out using memory CD4+ T cells sorted from blood. The CDR3 amino acid sequence is: CASSFGQGGQSETQYF. The DNA reads TGTGCCAGCAGCTTTGGACAGGGCGGCCAATCGGAGACCCAGTACTTC.